The 26 T cell receptor beta chains reported below all come from one sample, sequenced in a study of blood T cells in healthy people across ages. A J-beta primer mix and a sample-barcoded 5' primer were used in a second PCR of about 7 to 12 cycles. A single record per CDR3 protein comes from TCRdb applying MiXCR to the 5' RACE reads. The sample has hundreds of thousands of distinct CDR3 sequences, approximately 25% seen once. These sequences were also reported in another study, on T cells of mothers and their children.

Sequenced sample: blood. Receptors were obtained from a boy aged 5-17 years in good health.

This clonotype has only a few counts. The chain is built from TRBV27 and TRBJ2-7; 8 bases match TRBD1. Germline CDR1 MNHEY, CDR2 SMNVEV (reference sequence). This CDR3 spans 15 amino acids. V lost 3 bases and J lost 2; bases outside the gene matches: 6. In nucleotides, the CDR3 is TGTGCCAGCAGTTTTAAAGGGACAGGCCCCTACGAGCAGTACTTC. Translating it yields CASSFKGTGPYEQYF.

This clonotype was detected a few times. The gene calls are TRBV5-1 and TRBJ1-4, with D unclear. The CDR3 sequence is 14 residues long. Germline V CDR1 and CDR2: SGHRS, YFSETQ. V lost 4 bases and J lost 4, with 11 bases in between. CDR3 residues: CASSLRPDNEKLFF. The DNA for the CDR3 is TGCGCCAGCAGCCTAAGGCCGGATAATGAAAAACTGTTTTTT.

This clonotype turned up a few times. The rearrangement links TRBV6-2 or TRBV6-3 to TRBJ1-1; perhaps TRBD1 as D (5 bases). V dropped 3 bases and J dropped 1 base, with 9 bases sitting between them. The germline gives CDR1 MNHEY, CDR2 SVGEGT. This CDR3 has 14 residues. The CDR3 DNA reads as TGTGCCAGCAGTTATGACAGCCCGAACACTGAAGCTTTCTTT. Its protein product is CASSYDSPNTEAFF.

In its sample, this clonotype was seen once. Since no conserved phenylalanine or tryptophan closes the CDR3, a read error is the likely cause. The V gene is TRBV14, the J gene TRBJ2-3; possibly TRBD1 or TRBD2 for D (6 bases each). CDR3 size: 15 residues. Trimming cost V 5 bases and J 2 bases, with 14 bases left between them. Germline-derived CDR1 and CDR2 are SGHDN and FVKESK. The CDR3 region has the DNA TGTGCCAGCAGCGGCCCCGGGGGCCCCACAGATACGCAGTATCTT. Translating gives CASSGPGGPTDTQYL.

J is TRBJ2-5 and V is TRBV19; D is ambiguous. This CDR3 spans 13 amino acids. The germline gives CDR1 LNHDA, CDR2 SQIVND (reference sequence). V shed 3 bases and J shed 3 bases, with 8 bases lying between them. Here the CDR3 DNA reads TGTGCCAGTAGTATTAAGGGTAAAGAGACCCAGTACTTC. Translated: CASSIKGKETQYF.

The CDR3 sequence: CASSYEGTNTGELFF. The CDR3 DNA reads TGTGCCAGCAGTTACGAGGGTACGAACACCGGGGAGCTGTTTTTT. The rearrangement links TRBV6-6 to TRBJ2-2; perhaps TRBD2 as D (5 bases). V dropped 2 bases and J dropped 0 bases, with 7 bases sitting between them. The CDR3 extends over 15 amino acids. The V gene's germline CDR1 is MNHNY and CDR2 SVGAGI (reference sequence).

This clonotype was counted only a few times. J is TRBJ2-4 and V is TRBV5-6; TRBD2 matches at 10 bases. The CDR3 consists of 18 residues. CDR1 SGHDT and CDR2 YYEEEE come from the germline V gene. Trimming removed 4 bases from V and 3 bases from J; junction bases left unmatched: 13. CDR3 sequence: CASSAEPPAGGRKNIQYF. In nucleotides, the CDR3 is TGTGCCAGCAGCGCGGAGCCCCCAGCGGGAGGGCGCAAAAACATTCAGTACTTC. Full variable domain (rest looked up from reference TRBV5-6 and TRBJ2-4): DAGVTQSPTHLIKTRGQQVTLRCSPKSGHDTVSWYQQALGQGPQFIFQYYEEEERQRGNFPDRFSGHQFPNYSSELNVNALLLGDSALYLCASSAEPPAGGRKNIQYFGAGTRLSVL.

V gene TRBV25-1 combines with J gene TRBJ1-1; D might be TRBD1 (5 bases). Germline V gives CDR1 MGHDK, CDR2 SYGVNS. V lost 3 bases and J lost 1, with 9 bases in between. The CDR3 consists of 14 residues. The DNA for the CDR3 is TGTGCCAGCAGTGATACTACAGGGAACACTGAAGCTTTCTTT. It translates to CASSDTTGNTEAFF.

V gene TRBV28 combines with J gene TRBJ1-2, with D tentatively TRBD1 (5 bases). This CDR3 comprises 14 residues. Per the germline V gene, CDR1 is MDHEN and CDR2 is SYDVKM. Trimming stripped 5 bases from V and 4 bases from J, with 14 bases between. The CDR3 region has the DNA TGTGCCAGCAGTCTCGGTGAGGGGTTCTATGGCTACACCTTC. Amino acid sequence: CASSLGEGFYGYTF.

This chain joins TRBV5-1 and TRBJ1-4; D not certain. The CDR3 runs to 13 residues. Germline-derived CDR1 and CDR2 are SGHRS and YFSETQ. Trimming left V 4 bases short and J 3 bases short, with 7 bases between. CDR3 in amino acids: CASSGGANEKLFF. DNA of the CDR3: TGCGCCAGCAGCGGTGGGGCTAATGAAAAACTGTTTTTT.

This chain links TRBV27 with TRBJ2-1; 9 nucleotides match TRBD2. Germline-derived CDR1 and CDR2 are MNHEY and SMNVEV (reference sequence). CDR3 size: 14 residues. J lost 8 bases, V lost 3 bases, and 5 bases had no gene match. The DNA of the CDR3 is TGTGCCAGCAGTTTTCAGCGGGAGGTCTATGAGCAGTTCTTC. Residues: CASSFQREVYEQFF.

This chain uses TRBV29-1 with TRBJ2-1; D possibly uses TRBD1 or TRBD2 (5 bases each). The J call may be mistaken, given a closer DNA end match to TRBJ2-5. The CDR3 has 14 amino acids. Per germline, CDR1 SQVTM and CDR2 ANQGSEA. CDR3 in amino acids: CSVGGRMYQETQYF. For the CDR3, the DNA is TGCAGCGTTGGGGGACGAATGTACCAAGAGACCCAGTACTTC.

The rearrangement links TRBV3-1 to TRBJ1-2; 7 bases match TRBD1. V gave up 4 bases and J gave up 1 base; unmatched junction bases: 9. In germline, CDR1 is LGHDT, CDR2 YNNKEL (reference sequence). The CDR3 contains 16 residues. For the CDR3, the DNA is TGTGCCAGCAGCCGCGTGGCAGGGGGACTTAACTATGGCTACACCTTC. Amino acid sequence: CASSRVAGGLNYGYTF.

This chain uses TRBV29-1 with TRBJ2-7, with D tentatively TRBD1 or TRBD2 (5 bases each). The ends were cut back, 7 bases at V and 5 bases at J, with 21 bases in the middle. CDR1 is SQVTM, CDR2 ANQGSEA, per germline. This CDR3 is built from 14 residues. The CDR3 nucleotides are TGCAGCGCCCAGGGTCTAGCCGGAAGGCACGAGCAGTACTTC. Translation gives CSAQGLAGRHEQYF.

The chain couples TRBV25-1 to TRBJ1-5, with TRBD1 matching over 7 bases. The CDR3 has 14 residues. CDR1 and CDR2 from the germline V gene are MGHDK and SYGVNS. Trimming cost V 6 bases and J 4 bases; bases outside gene matches: 6. CDR3 in DNA: TGTGCCAGCAGCGATGGGACAGCGAATCAGCCCCAGCATTTT. Amino acid sequence: CASSDGTANQPQHF.

The chain links TRBV7-2 to TRBJ1-2; D ambiguous. Germline CDR1 and CDR2: SGHTA and FQGNSA. The V end lost 5 bases, the J end lost 2 bases, and 15 bases lay between the germline ends. This CDR3 region has 15 residues. CDR3 amino acids: CASSPQALANYGYTF. CDR3 in DNA: TGTGCCAGCAGCCCTCAAGCGTTGGCAAACTATGGCTACACCTTC.

The V and J genes are TRBV20-1 and TRBJ2-1, with D unclear. The germline V gene encodes CDR1 DFQATT and CDR2 SNEGSKA (reference sequence). The V end was cut by 0 bases, the J end by 13 bases, with 4 bases between. The CDR3 consists of 9 residues. The CDR3 here is CSARDPQFF. For the CDR3, the DNA is TGCAGTGCTAGAGATCCCCAGTTCTTC.

This clonotype was seen a handful of times. This rearrangement joins TRBV20-1 to TRBJ2-2; the D call may be TRBD1 or TRBD2 (5 bases each). The CDR3 totals 14 residues. Looked up from germline, CDR1 is DFQATT and CDR2 is SNEGSKA (reference sequence). V lost 6 bases and J 5 bases, leaving 16 bases between the germline ends. CDR3 coding DNA: TGCAGTGCACGCCGGGACCATCAAACCGGGGAGCTGTTTTTT. It specifies CSARRDHQTGELFF.

This clonotype was found a few times. V is TRBV6-4 and J is TRBJ1-2; D gene unclear. Germline-derived CDR1 and CDR2 are MRHNA and SNTAGT. Trimming removed 0 bases from V and 8 bases from J, with 10 bases in between. The CDR3 spans 13 residues. CDR3 nucleotide sequence: TGTGCCAGCAGTGACTCGGTCGGAGGAGGCTACACCTTC. This gives the protein CASSDSVGGGYTF.

This clonotype was found a few times. The chain employs TRBV20-1 and TRBJ2-5; D may be TRBD1 (6 bases). The length of the CDR3 is 13 residues. Looked up from germline, CDR1 is DFQATT and CDR2 is SNEGSKA (reference sequence). Trimming took 7 bases from V and 5 from J, leaving 17 bases between them. The CDR3 DNA is TGCAGTGTGACGGACTTGAGGGGGGAGACCCAGTACTTC. Encoded protein: CSVTDLRGETQYF.

The chain joins TRBV12-3 or TRBV12-4 to TRBJ1-5; unclear D gene. The V end was cut by 4 bases, the J end by 3 bases, with 10 bases between. There are 14 residues in the CDR3. The CDR3 nucleotides are TGTGCCAGCAGTTCCGGGATGATCAATCAGCCCCAGCATTTT. Protein product: CASSSGMINQPQHF.

This clonotype was found a few times. This sequence joins TRBV20-1 and TRBJ2-5; 7 bases align to TRBD2. The last part of the DNA fits TRBJ2-1 better; the J call may be wrong. The CDR3 spans 13 residues. CDR1 DFQATT and CDR2 SNEGSKA come from the germline V gene (reference sequence). CDR3 coding DNA: TGCAGTGAGGGAGGGCAGCCATACAATGAGCAGTTCTTC. It specifies CSEGGQPYNEQFF.

The chain employs TRBV6-1 and TRBJ2-2; 8 nucleotides align to TRBD2. The CDR3 loop spans 16 amino acids. Germline-derived CDR1 and CDR2 are MNHNS and SASEGT. The ends lost 7 bases at V and 5 bases at J; junction bases unmatched: 12. The CDR3 reads CASTLSQSGSTGELFF. DNA for the CDR3: TGTGCCAGCACCCTAAGTCAAAGCGGGAGTACCGGGGAGCTGTTTTTT.

The chain employs TRBV6-1 and TRBJ2-7, with a possible D match to TRBD1 (5 bases). The CDR3 extends over 13 amino acids. Between the trimmed V and J ends, which lost 4 bases and 1 base, there was a span of 8 bases. From germline, CDR1 is MNHNS and CDR2 SASEGT. The CDR3 spells CASSVQDSYEQYF. CDR3 sequence (DNA): TGTGCCAGCAGTGTACAGGATTCCTACGAGCAGTACTTC.

Only a few counts were recorded for this clonotype. The chain is built from TRBV4-1 and TRBJ2-2; 8 bases agree with TRBD2. The CDR3 runs 15 residues. Germline CDR1 is MGHRA and CDR2 is YSYEKL. The trim removed 3 bases at V and 5 bases at J, leaving 5 bases unmatched. CDR3 protein: CASSQILAVTGELFF. The CDR3 nucleotides are TGCGCCAGCAGCCAGATACTAGCGGTTACCGGGGAGCTGTTTTTT.

This clonotype was observed a handful of times. V usage is TRBV4-3 and J usage is TRBJ2-3, with D hard to call. The germline CDR1 and CDR2 sequences are LGHNA and YSLEER. V dropped 0 bases and J dropped 1 base, with 8 bases sitting between them. The CDR3 is 15 residues long. The CDR3 DNA is TGCGCCAGCAGCCAAGATGGCAAGGGCACAGATACGCAGTATTTT. It encodes CASSQDGKGTDTQYF.